This entry lists 2 T cell receptor beta chains sequenced from one sample in a study of control samples from healthy donors and cancer patients. This table comes from immunoSEQ multiplex PCR, and its TCRdb copy is limited to in-frame clones, with some not included. The sample lists about 72,000 clones; about 92% were seen once. The sample consisted of blood. The receptors were gathered from a woman in her sixties in good health.

The chain links TRBV27 to TRBJ2-1; TRBD2 matches 12 bases. The CDR3 covers 15 residues. With V trimmed by 6 bases and J by 6 bases, 6 bases remained unmatched. Per germline, CDR1 MNHEY and CDR2 SMNVEV (reference sequence). The DNA for the CDR3 is TGTGCCAGCAGCCCTGGACTAGCGGGAATCAATGAGCAGTTCTTC. Protein sequence: CASSPGLAGINEQFF.

The rearrangement joins TRBV24-1 to TRBJ2-5; 12 bases are shared with TRBD1. V lost 4 bases, J lost 5 bases, and 4 bases stayed unmatched. CDR1 and CDR2 from the germline V gene are KGHDR and SFDVKD. The length of the CDR3 is 15 residues. The CDR3 reads CATSDPGTGGETQYF. The CDR3 region has the DNA TGTGCCACCAGTGACCCCGGGACAGGGGGCGAGACCCAGTACTTC.